This T cell receptor beta chain originates from a study of cytomegalovirus exposure and HLA in healthy donors. The donors were in the roughly 110-subject validation cohort; that cohort was separate from the roughly 700-subject first cohort. The method was immunoSEQ multiplex PCR; TCRdb's version includes in-frame clones alone and lacks a portion of them. The sample carries about 130,000 clones, approximately 95% recorded once. The germline V gene encodes CDR1 SGHNT and CDR2 YENEEA. The CDR3 is 16 amino acids. V trimming: 5 bases; J trimming: 2 bases; junction bases outside the gene matches: 4. This sequence was found in a young man in good health and CMV-seronegative. The chain is built from TRBV11-3 and TRBJ2-3, with 13 bases identical to TRBD2. The specimen sequenced was PBMCs. The CDR3 here is CASSLGLAGATDTQYF. CDR3 bases: TGTGCCAGCAGCCTAGGACTAGCGGGAGCCACAGATACGCAGTATTTT.